These 27 T cell receptor beta chains share one sample of origin, sequenced in a study of shared clonotypes between healthy human individuals. Assay: immunoSEQ multiplex PCR; the TCRdb copy retains only in-frame clones and omits some. The table includes around 1.1 million clones, 78% detected once. The sequencing input was memory CD4+ T cells from PBMCs. Stated subset: CD45RA-negative fraction. These receptors originate from a young man in good health. Some clones in this sample may be carry-over from other donors' samples.

This chain links TRBV11-2 with TRBJ2-2; 7 bases map to TRBD2. Trimming took 1 base from V and 4 from J; bases not matched to a gene: 6. The CDR3 sequence is 16 residues long. CDR1 is SGHAT, CDR2 FQNNGV, per germline. CDR3 loop: CASSLVLLATTGELFF. CDR3 nucleotides: TGTGCCAGCAGCTTAGTGCTACTAGCGACCACCGGGGAGCTGTTTTTT.

The V gene is TRBV7-9, the J gene TRBJ2-1; 11 bases match TRBD2. V lost 2 bases and J lost 12; bases outside the gene matches: 3. Germline values: CDR1 SEHNR, CDR2 FQNEAQ (reference sequence). This CDR3 spans 13 amino acids. The chain's CDR3 is CASSLTSGSAQFF. In DNA, the CDR3 is TGTGCCAGCAGCTTAACTAGCGGGAGTGCGCAGTTCTTC.

The chain employs TRBV5-4 and TRBJ2-5; 10 bases are shared with TRBD2. The junction had 8 bases not matched to a gene; V was cut back by 4 bases and J by 5 bases. Germline V CDR1 and CDR2: SGHNT, YYREEE (reference sequence). The CDR3 runs 15 residues. The CDR3, as DNA: TGTGCCAGCAGCCCGATAGCGGGAGGAGGTGAGACCCAGTACTTC. This codes for CASSPIAGGGETQYF.

This rearrangement joins TRBV10-3 to TRBJ2-3; 16 bases are a match to TRBD2. Unmatched junction bases numbered 5, after V lost 7 bases and J lost 4 bases. CDR1 is ENHRY, CDR2 SYGVKD, per germline. This CDR3 region has 16 residues. The CDR3 DNA reads as TGTGCCATCACCACCGGGACTAGCGGGAGGGCAGATACGCAGTATTTT. It encodes CAITTGTSGRADTQYF.

The chain uses TRBV4-1 and TRBJ2-1; TRBD2 agrees at 12 bases. The CDR3 runs to 14 residues. V lost 0 bases, J lost 13 bases, and 4 bases stayed unmatched. In germline, CDR1 is MGHRA, CDR2 YSYEKL. The chain's CDR3 is CASSQETSGSRQFF. The CDR3 DNA sequence: TGCGCCAGCAGCCAAGAGACTAGCGGGAGTCGTCAGTTCTTC.

J is TRBJ1-3 and V is TRBV7-2; D unresolved. From germline, CDR1 is SGHTA and CDR2 FQGNSA. Trimming removed 5 bases from V and 0 bases from J, with 14 bases in between. The CDR3 length is 16 residues. CDR3 nucleotide sequence: TGTGCCAGCAGCCCTGGAAGGCCAGCCTCTGGAAACACCATATATTTT. Protein sequence: CASSPGRPASGNTIYF.

V usage is TRBV7-3 and J usage is TRBJ2-3; D is undetermined. The V gene lost 6 bases and the J gene lost 5 bases, with 15 bases spanning the gap. Per germline, CDR1 SGHTA and CDR2 FQGTGA. The CDR3 loop spans 14 amino acids. The CDR3 coding sequence is TGTGCCAGCAGTGAATTATGGGATTTAGATACGCAGTATTTT. Translation gives CASSELWDLDTQYF. Filled out from reference TRBV7-3 and TRBJ2-3, the complete variable domain reads GAGVSQTPSNKVTEKGKYVELRCDPISGHTALYWYRQSLGQGPEFLIYFQGTGAADDSGLPNDRFFAVRPEGSVSTLKIQRTERGDSAVYLCASSELWDLDTQYFGPGTRLTVL.

The V and J genes are TRBV7-9 and TRBJ1-1, with no clear D. V shed 0 bases and J shed 4 bases, with 12 bases lying between them. Germline lookup yields CDR1 SEHNR and CDR2 FQNEAQ (reference sequence). The CDR3 extends over 15 amino acids. This CDR3 reads CASSLASLTGTEAFF. The CDR3 nucleotides read TGTGCCAGCAGCTTAGCTAGTCTCACGGGCACTGAAGCTTTCTTT.

CDR3 sequence (DNA): TGTGCCAGCAGCTTAGGAATAGTGCCAGATACGCAGTATTTT. Its translation is CASSLGIVPDTQYF. The chain joins TRBV7-2 to TRBJ2-3, with no clear D. The CDR3 runs to 14 residues. Trimming left V 1 base short and J 4 bases short, with 9 bases between. Germline loops: CDR1 SGHTA, CDR2 FQGNSA.

V is TRBV7-9 and J is TRBJ2-7; D might be TRBD2 (5 bases). V lost 3 bases to trimming and J lost 3 bases, with 9 bases between them. This CDR3 comprises 13 residues. Germline V gene data show CDR1 as SEHNR and CDR2 as FQNEAQ (reference sequence). The DNA for the CDR3 is TGTGCCAGCAGCTTGTGGGGAGACTACGAGCAGTACTTC. It translates to CASSLWGDYEQYF.

Only one count was recorded for this clone. The chain joins TRBV13 to TRBJ2-6; D unresolved. From germline, CDR1 is PRHDT and CDR2 FYEKMQ (reference sequence). V dropped 5 bases and J dropped 1 base, with 9 bases sitting between them. The CDR3 spans 15 residues. This chain's CDR3 is CASSHTLSGANVLTF. In DNA form, the CDR3 reads TGTGCCAGCAGCCACACGTTGTCTGGGGCCAACGTCCTGACTTTC.

The CDR3 region has the DNA TGTGCCAGCATCGTAGGAGGGGAAAATAGCAATCAGCCCCAGCATTTT. Translated, it gives CASIVGGENSNQPQHF. The chain carries TRBV28 and TRBJ1-5, with TRBD1 as a possible D gene (5 bases). Between the trimmed V and J ends, which lost 7 bases and 0 bases, there was a span of 16 bases. CDR3 size: 16 residues. Germline-derived CDR1 and CDR2 are MDHEN and SYDVKM.

With regard to this clone: This same CDR3 is encoded by further DNA sequences in the sample. V usage is TRBV5-1 and J usage is TRBJ1-2; D call uncertain. This CDR3 region has 14 residues. Germline values: CDR1 SGHRS, CDR2 YFSETQ. V was cut by 0 bases and J by 2 bases, with 8 bases left in between. CDR3 coding DNA: TGCGCCAGCAGCTTGGAGGGCCAAAACTATGGCTACACCTTC. It is translated as CASSLEGQNYGYTF.

This clone was observed a single time. The chain links TRBV27 to TRBJ1-1; the D is unclear. V lost 5 bases, J lost 4 bases, and 20 bases lay in between. Germline lookup yields CDR1 MNHEY and CDR2 SMNVEV (reference sequence). The CDR3 spans 16 residues. Written as DNA, the CDR3 is TGTGCCAGCAGTCCCCGGGTAGGGCGGATGGGCACTGAAGCTTTCTTT. As protein: CASSPRVGRMGTEAFF.

Comments on this clone: The identical CDR3 is also encoded by other nucleotide sequences in the sample. V is TRBV4-2 and J is TRBJ2-7; the match to TRBD2 covers 9 bases. The V and J ends lost 1 base and 1 base, in that order; junction bases with no gene match: 2. This CDR3 spans 15 amino acids. CDR1 is LGHNA and CDR2 is YNFKEQ in the germline V gene. CDR3 amino acids: CASSQGAGGSYEQYF. The CDR3, as DNA: TGTGCCAGCAGCCAAGGGGCGGGAGGGTCCTACGAGCAGTACTTC.

The genes are TRBV5-1 and TRBJ2-7; TRBD1 matches 9 bases. The CDR3 sequence is 14 residues long. V dropped 0 bases and J dropped 4; count of bases not matched to a gene: 2. The germline V gene encodes CDR1 SGHRS and CDR2 YFSETQ. CDR3 in DNA: TGCGCCAGCAGCTTGGTGGGACAGGGTTACGAGCAGTACTTC. Translating gives CASSLVGQGYEQYF.

Remarks on this clone: One end of the junction varies from germline; a read error may be responsible. CDR3 nucleotides: TGTGCCAGCAGCGAAGGGTTTGGCAGGGTCACTGAAGCCTTCTTT. Its translation: CASSEGFGRVTEAFF. The chain joins TRBV2 to TRBJ1-1, with D possibly TRBD1 on 5 matching bases. The CDR3 extends over 15 amino acids. Per the germline V gene, CDR1 is SNHLY and CDR2 is FYNNEI.

The J gene is TRBJ2-7, the V gene TRBV6-5; D is unclear. The germline V gene has CDR1 MNHEY and CDR2 SVGAGI. V shed 0 bases and J shed 6 bases, with 9 bases lying between them. The CDR3 is 13 residues long. CDR3 amino acids: CASSYSISVEQYF. The CDR3 nucleotides are TGTGCCAGCAGTTACTCGATATCGGTCGAGCAGTACTTC.

As concerns this clone: The same CDR3 can be traced to other DNA sequences in this sample. The chain employs TRBV18 and TRBJ1-1; 8 bases map to TRBD1. The V and J ends lost 3 bases and 4 bases, in that order; junction bases with no gene match: 4. CDR3 length: 14 amino acids. Germline CDR1 KGHSH, CDR2 LQKENI. As DNA, the CDR3 is TGTGCCAGCTCACCCCAGGGGGCCGGCACTGAAGCTTTCTTT. Translated, it gives CASSPQGAGTEAFF.

The chain links TRBV7-2 to TRBJ2-7, with D maybe TRBD2 (5 bases). The germline V gene has CDR1 SGHTA and CDR2 FQGNSA. The CDR3 spans 14 residues. Trimming removed 1 base from V and 8 bases from J, with 15 bases in between. DNA of the CDR3: TGTGCCAGCAGCTTAGAGAGGGTATCCAGCAAGCAGTACTTC. Translation: CASSLERVSSKQYF.

A remark on this clone: The junction does not match germline at one end; this may be a read error. The chain employs TRBV7-3 and TRBJ2-1, with D possibly being TRBD2 (6 bases). From germline, CDR1 is SGHTA and CDR2 FQGTGA. The CDR3 is 13 residues long. As DNA, the CDR3 is TGTGCCAGCAGCCGGGACTCCCACAATGAGCAGTTCTTC. Translated, it gives CASSRDSHNEQFF.

The chain recombines TRBV2 with TRBJ1-1, with D possibly matching TRBD1 (5 bases). Trimming took 7 bases from V and 5 from J, leaving 14 bases between them. In germline, CDR1 is SNHLY, CDR2 FYNNEI. The length of the CDR3 is 13 residues. The CDR3 coding sequence is TGTGCCAGCACCAAGGTACAGGAAACTGAAGCTTTCTTT. Protein: CASTKVQETEAFF.

The chain uses TRBV18 and TRBJ2-1, with 7 bases matching TRBD1. Germline V gives CDR1 KGHSH, CDR2 LQKENI. This CDR3 contains 15 residues. J lost 10 bases, V lost 4 bases, and 13 bases had no gene match. CDR3 sequence reads: CASSLFTSGGEEQFF. The CDR3 DNA follows: TGTGCCAGCTCACTATTCACATCAGGGGGAGAAGAGCAGTTCTTC.

This clone was observed once. Distinct nucleotide sequences in the sample also encode this CDR3. The chain couples TRBV28 to TRBJ2-1; tentative D call: TRBD1 (5 bases). The CDR3 consists of 14 residues. Deletions cut 3 bases from V and 0 bases from J, with 6 bases between. Germline CDR1 and CDR2: MDHEN and SYDVKM. CDR3 in amino acids: CASSFQGSYNEQFF. DNA of the CDR3: TGTGCCAGCAGTTTCCAGGGCTCCTACAATGAGCAGTTCTTC.

At least ten counts were recorded for this clone. J is TRBJ2-2 and V is TRBV2; tentatively, D is TRBD2 (6 bases). CDR1 and CDR2 from the germline V gene are SNHLY and FYNNEI. Trimming removed 4 bases at V and 6 bases at J, with 18 bases between. The CDR3 loop spans 16 amino acids. The CDR3 here is CASSAEGGERAGELFF. The CDR3 nucleotides are TGTGCCAGCAGTGCCGAAGGAGGGGAACGCGCCGGGGAGCTGTTTTTT. The full variable domain, completed using reference TRBV2 and TRBJ2-2, is EPEVTQTPSHQVTQMGQEVILRCVPISNHLYFYWYRQILGQKVEFLVSFYNNEISEKSEIFDDQFSVERPDGSNFTLKIRSTKLEDSAMYFCASSAEGGERAGELFFGEGSRLTVL.

This sequence joins TRBV4-3 and TRBJ1-6, with D unresolved. Trimming took off 1 base at V and 7 bases at J, with 14 bases between the two ends. The CDR3 is made up of 16 amino acids. Germline assignment: CDR1 LGHNA and CDR2 YSLEER. The CDR3: CASSQAAGLQNSPLHF. CDR3 in DNA: TGCGCCAGCAGCCAAGCGGCGGGATTACAGAATTCACCCCTCCACTTT.

This clone was observed a handful of times. The V call is TRBV7-2, the J call TRBJ2-7; a weak D match, TRBD1 (6 bases). The V gene lost 7 bases and the J gene lost 3 bases, with 19 bases spanning the gap. CDR3 size: 15 residues. Germline-derived CDR1 and CDR2 are SGHTA and FQGNSA. The CDR3 DNA is TGTGCCAGCACCACGAGGACAGAATATTACTACGAGCAGTACTTC. Residues: CASTTRTEYYYEQYF.